Each of the 20 T cell receptor beta chains below was sequenced from the same sample in a study of blood T cell repertoires in COVID-19. Repertoires were generated with immunoSEQ multiplex PCR, while TCRdb's copy carries only in-frame clones and drops some. The sample records 55,000 to 90,000 clones, roughly 86% being singletons. Source material: peripheral blood. These receptors originate from a man between 65 and 79 years old with active COVID-19.

The rearrangement uses TRBV7-2 and TRBJ2-2, with 7 bases identical to TRBD2. V trimming: 3 bases; J trimming: 7 bases; junction bases outside the gene matches: 11. This CDR3 has 16 amino acids. Germline V CDR1 and CDR2: SGHTA, FQGNSA. The CDR3 DNA follows: TGTGCCAGCAGCTTCGCCGGGGCCCCGGGGGGCGGGGAGCTGTTTTTT. Translating it yields CASSFAGAPGGGELFF.

The chain combines TRBV11-2 with TRBJ2-2, with D perhaps matching TRBD1 (6 bases). This CDR3 comprises 15 residues. Trimming removed 1 base at V and 6 bases at J, with 12 bases between. Looked up from germline, CDR1 is SGHAT and CDR2 is FQNNGV. For the CDR3, the DNA is TGTGCCAGCAGCTTAGGCCTAGCAGGGGCCGGGGAGCTGTTTTTT. It yields the protein CASSLGLAGAGELFF.

J is TRBJ2-1 and V is TRBV15; 7 bases fit TRBD2. The V and J ends lost 1 base and 4 bases, in that order; junction bases with no gene match: 4. Germline loops: CDR1 LNHNV, CDR2 YYDKDF (reference sequence). This CDR3 contains 15 residues. Here the CDR3 DNA reads TGTGCCACCAGCAGAGGGGAGGGGCAGTACAATGAGCAGTTCTTC. This sequence encodes CATSRGEGQYNEQFF.

J is TRBJ2-1 and V is TRBV6-2 or TRBV6-3, with 14 bases that match TRBD2. The V gene end was trimmed by 2 bases and the J gene end by 10 bases; junction bases not matched to a gene: 4. The CDR3 is 15 residues long. CDR1 MNHEY and CDR2 SVGEGT come from the germline V gene. CDR3 in amino acids: CASSYPGLAGVEQFF. The CDR3 bases are TGTGCCAGCAGTTACCCGGGACTAGCGGGAGTGGAGCAGTTCTTC.

The count of this clone is one. The chain employs TRBV6-2 or TRBV6-3 and TRBJ2-6; 7 bases align to TRBD2. The CDR3 has 18 amino acids. V was clipped by 2 bases and J by 0 bases; unmatched bases: 7. Germline V gene data show CDR1 as MNHEY and CDR2 as SVGEGT. CDR3 DNA: TGTGCCAGCAGTTACCGAACGGGAGGCCTCTCTGGGGCCAACGTCCTGACTTTC. As protein: CASSYRTGGLSGANVLTF.

The V and J genes are TRBV28 and TRBJ1-6; no definite D call. V was cut by 8 bases and J by 7 bases, with 9 bases left in between. The CDR3 totals 12 residues. Germline V CDR1 and CDR2: MDHEN, SYDVKM. CDR3 region: CASLASNSPLHF. In DNA, the CDR3 is TGTGCCAGCTTGGCTTCCAATTCACCCCTCCACTTT. Complete variable domain (other parts from reference TRBV28 and TRBJ1-6): DVKVTQSSRYLVKRTGEKVFLECVQDMDHENMFWYRQDPGLGLRLIYFSYDVKMKEKGDIPEGYSVSREKKERFSLILESASTNQTSMYLCASLASNSPLHFGNGTRLTVT.

The chain joins TRBV18 to TRBJ2-3; D gene uncertain. The V end was cut by 3 bases, the J end by 6 bases, with 4 bases between. Germline-derived CDR1 and CDR2 are KGHSH and LQKENI. The CDR3 runs 11 residues. This chain's CDR3 is CASSPQDTQYF. CDR3 DNA sequence: TGTGCCAGCTCACCGCAGGATACGCAGTATTTT.

This sequence joins TRBV6-2 or TRBV6-3 and TRBJ2-5; 15 positions match TRBD2. Germline-derived CDR1 and CDR2 are MNHEY and SVGEGT. Unmatched junction bases numbered 9, after V lost 3 bases and J lost 7 bases. The CDR3 has 17 residues. DNA of the CDR3: TGTGCCAGCAGTTATGGACGGACTAGCGGGAGGGGCGCGACCCAGTACTTC. Encoded protein: CASSYGRTSGRGATQYF.

This chain links TRBV5-1 with TRBJ2-7; 16 bases are shared with TRBD2. CDR1 SGHRS and CDR2 YFSETQ come from the germline V gene. This CDR3 contains 17 residues. V was pared by 0 bases and J by 6 bases, with 6 bases of the junction left unmatched. The CDR3, as DNA: TGCGCCAGCAGCTTGGGGGGGACTAGCGGGAGGGCCGGCGAGCAGTACTTC. It codes for CASSLGGTSGRAGEQYF.

The J gene is TRBJ2-1, the V gene TRBV7-2; D gene unclear. The CDR3 has 13 residues. Germline-derived CDR1 and CDR2 are SGHTA and FQGNSA. V was shortened by 3 bases and J by 8 bases, with 11 bases between the two germline ends. Here the CDR3 reads CASSLSISDEQFF. The CDR3 DNA is TGTGCCAGCAGCTTGTCGATCTCGGATGAGCAGTTCTTC.

V usage is TRBV7-2 and J usage is TRBJ2-7; 7 bases align to TRBD1. This CDR3 spans 15 amino acids. V gave up 4 bases and J gave up 0 bases; unmatched junction bases: 6. The V gene's germline CDR1 is SGHTA and CDR2 FQGNSA. The DNA of the CDR3 is TGTGCCAGCAGCTCCCGGGACAGCCCCTCCTACGAGCAGTACTTC. This sequence encodes CASSSRDSPSYEQYF.

This clone was detected only a few times. V and J are TRBV5-6 and TRBJ1-1; D unresolved. CDR3 length equals 14 residues. V was shortened by 0 bases and J by 3 bases, with 9 bases between the two germline ends. Looked up from germline, CDR1 is SGHDT and CDR2 is YYEEEE. The CDR3 reads CASSLGAAYTEAFF. The CDR3 DNA reads as TGTGCCAGCAGCTTGGGGGCCGCCTACACTGAAGCTTTCTTT.

The chain links TRBV28 to TRBJ2-2; 12 bases line up with TRBD2. Germline assignment: CDR1 MDHEN and CDR2 SYDVKM. The CDR3 is 19 amino acids. With V trimmed by 3 bases and J by 4 bases, 12 bases remained unmatched. In DNA, the CDR3 is TGTGCCAGCAGTTTGAGGCCGGGGGCTAGCGGGAGGGGCACCGGGGAGCTGTTTTTT. Its translation is CASSLRPGASGRGTGELFF.

A word on this clone: One junction end disagrees with the germline gene, perhaps due to a read error. The V gene is TRBV23-1, the J gene TRBJ2-2, with D perhaps matching TRBD2 (5 bases). TRBV23-1 is flagged as an ORF with uncertain function. The CDR3 extends over 19 amino acids. CDR3 sequence reads: CASSPPWRPVVREHRGAVF. Written as DNA, the CDR3 is TGCGCCAGCAGTCCCCCGTGGCGACCCGTGGTTCGCGAACACCGGGGAGCTGTTTTT.

This chain connects TRBV11-2 to TRBJ1-5; D is ambiguous. The V and J ends lost 1 base and 7 bases respectively, with 23 bases between them. CDR3 length: 18 amino acids. The germline gives CDR1 SGHAT, CDR2 FQNNGV. DNA of the CDR3: TGTGCCAGCAGCTTAGTTCTTTCTAGGGAGGCCCGGTCGCAGCCCCAGCATTTT. Amino acid sequence: CASSLVLSREARSQPQHF.

This clone was seen once. This chain links TRBV5-6 with TRBJ2-1, with D possibly matching TRBD1 (5 bases). Germline CDR1 is SGHDT and CDR2 is YYEEEE. V lost 1 base and J 4 bases, leaving 12 bases between the germline ends. The CDR3 is 15 residues long. The CDR3 is CASSLSGQGYNEQFF. CDR3 sequence (DNA): TGTGCCAGCAGCTTGTCCGGCCAGGGATACAATGAGCAGTTCTTC.

V usage is TRBV24-1 and J usage is TRBJ2-2; tentatively, D is TRBD2 (5 bases). The CDR3 is 14 amino acids. Trimming left V 2 bases short and J 5 bases short, with 8 bases between. Germline V gene data show CDR1 as KGHDR and CDR2 as SFDVKD. DNA of the CDR3: TGTGCCACCAGTGATTACCCGGGGACCGGGGAGCTGTTTTTT. Translation gives CATSDYPGTGELFF.

This clone showed up just a few times. The chain couples TRBV4-1 to TRBJ2-1; 11 nucleotides align to TRBD2. The CDR3 extends over 16 amino acids. The V and J ends lost 4 bases and 4 bases, in that order; junction bases with no gene match: 6. CDR1 MGHRA and CDR2 YSYEKL come from the germline V gene. The CDR3 spells CASSPTPSGGYNEQFF. CDR3 in DNA: TGCGCCAGCAGCCCAACCCCTAGCGGGGGGTACAATGAGCAGTTCTTC.

This clone was recorded once. V gene TRBV19 combines with J gene TRBJ1-1; perhaps TRBD1 as D (5 bases). Germline V CDR1 and CDR2: LNHDA, SQIVND (reference sequence). This CDR3 has 13 amino acids. The CDR3 loop reads CATVRGGNTEAFF. The CDR3, as DNA: TGTGCAACCGTGAGGGGAGGGAACACTGAAGCTTTCTTT.

The V call is TRBV9, the J call TRBJ2-7; TRBD2 matches 15 bases. Germline V lookup: CDR1 SGDLS, CDR2 YYNGEE. The CDR3 has 17 amino acids. The V segment lost 3 bases and the J segment 2 bases; nucleotides outside the gene matches: 6. In nucleotides, the CDR3 is TGTGCCAGCAGCGCGGGACTAGCGGGAGGTCTCCCCTACGAGCAGTACTTC. It yields the protein CASSAGLAGGLPYEQYF.